This TCR beta chain was found in a study of human T cells and chemical hapten exposure. Whole-study findings and limits: It was expanded TCRs that formed significantly more large CDR3 similarity clusters than controls did. Donors in the study had alopecia, meaning their immune response may differ from healthy people's.

CDR1 DFQATT and CDR2 SNEGSKA come from the germline V gene (reference sequence). V was cut by 5 bases and J by 6 bases, with 17 bases left in between. This CDR3 is built from 14 residues. Time point here: patch test 1, 2 weeks after DPC sensitization. Sample treatment: therapeutic diphenylcyclopropenone sensitization with weekly scalp DPC. A word on this clonotype: Its antigen is unknown.

Individual cDNA molecules (in the library) carried attached unique molecular identifiers. TCRdb processed the RACE reads anew with MiXCR; each CDR3 protein has one entry. This table holds 150,000 or so distinct CDR3 sequences, roughly 14% found once. The chain recombines TRBV20-1 with TRBJ1-5, with a weak D call TRBD1 (5 bases). The receptor was isolated from a young woman with alopecia areata. Some clones in this sample may be carry-over from other donors' samples. The source was whole blood, collected in connection with sensitization to the hapten diphenylcyclopropenone (DPC). This CDR3 reads CSARIPGVIQPQHF. In nucleotides, the CDR3 is TGCAGTGCTCGTATACCGGGGGTCATTCAGCCCCAGCATTTT.